A single sample gave rise to the 3 T cell receptor beta chains below, sequenced in a study of identical twins. MiXCR, run by TCRdb on the 5' RACE reads, gives a single entry per CDR3 protein. In the table there are about 520,000 distinct CDR3 sequences, 22% of which are singletons. This same sample was also part of a study on T cells expressing NK-cell markers.

The sequenced sample consisted of CD4+ T cells sorted from blood. The receptor set was obtained from a woman aged 18-35 years in good health.

In its sample, this clonotype was seen a few times. This chain connects TRBV7-2 to TRBJ2-7; tentative D call: TRBD2 (5 bases). Germline CDR1 SGHTA, CDR2 FQGNSA. The CDR3 is made up of 13 amino acids. V lost 2 bases and J lost 4, with 9 bases in between. CDR3 amino acids: CASSLSGMYEQYF. In nucleotides, the CDR3 is TGTGCCAGCAGCTTATCGGGGATGTACGAGCAGTACTTC. The whole variable domain, remainder taken from reference TRBV7-2 and TRBJ2-7, is GAGVSQSPSNKVTEKGKDVELRCDPISGHTALYWYRQSLGQGLEFLIYFQGNSAPDKSGLPSDRFSAERTGGSVSTLTIQRTQQEDSAVYLCASSLSGMYEQYFGPGTRLTVT.

V and J are TRBV20-1 and TRBJ2-3; TRBD2 aligns across 8 bases. The CDR3 extends over 14 amino acids. Trimming cost V 1 base and J 5 bases; bases outside gene matches: 5. Germline CDR1 reads DFQATT; CDR2 reads SNEGSKA (reference sequence). The DNA of the CDR3 is TGCAGTGCTAGAGTAAGCGGGGGTAAAGATACGCAGTATTTT. Its protein is CSARVSGGKDTQYF.

The rearrangement joins TRBV2 to TRBJ1-5; 7 bases align to TRBD1. Germline V gene data show CDR1 as SNHLY and CDR2 as FYNNEI. The CDR3 consists of 14 residues. The junction had 6 bases not matched to a gene; V was cut back by 7 bases and J by 3 bases. The CDR3 DNA reads TGTGCCAGCAATCGGGACAGAAACAATCAGCCCCAGCATTTT. It specifies CASNRDRNNQPQHF.